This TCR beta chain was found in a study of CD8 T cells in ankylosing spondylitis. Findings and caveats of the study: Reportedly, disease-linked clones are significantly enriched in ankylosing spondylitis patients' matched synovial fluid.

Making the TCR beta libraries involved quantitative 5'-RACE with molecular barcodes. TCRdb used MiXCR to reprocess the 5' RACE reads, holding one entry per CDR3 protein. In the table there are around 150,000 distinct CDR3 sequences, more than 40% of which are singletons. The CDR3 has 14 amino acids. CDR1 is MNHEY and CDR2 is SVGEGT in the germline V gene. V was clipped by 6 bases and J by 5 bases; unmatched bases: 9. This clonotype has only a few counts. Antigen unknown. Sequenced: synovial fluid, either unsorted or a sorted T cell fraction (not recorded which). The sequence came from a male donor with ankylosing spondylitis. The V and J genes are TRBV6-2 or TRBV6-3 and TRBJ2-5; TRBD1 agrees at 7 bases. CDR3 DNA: TGTGCCAGCAGCCCAGGGACAGACATGGAGACCCAGTACTTC. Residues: CASSPGTDMETQYF.